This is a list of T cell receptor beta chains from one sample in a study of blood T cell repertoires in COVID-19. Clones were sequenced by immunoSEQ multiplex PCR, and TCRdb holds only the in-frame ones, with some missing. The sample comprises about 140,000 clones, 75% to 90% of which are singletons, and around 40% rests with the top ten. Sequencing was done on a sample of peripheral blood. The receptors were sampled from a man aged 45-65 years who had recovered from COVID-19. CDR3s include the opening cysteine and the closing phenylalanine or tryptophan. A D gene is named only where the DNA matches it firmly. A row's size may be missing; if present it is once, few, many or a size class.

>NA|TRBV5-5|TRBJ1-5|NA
TGTGCCAGCAGCTTGGTAAGCGGTAGCAATCAGCCCCAGCATTTT
CASSLVSGSNQPQHF
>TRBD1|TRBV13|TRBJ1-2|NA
TGTGCCAGCAGCTTTTCTACAGGGGGCTATGGCTACACCTTC
CASSFSTGGYGYTF
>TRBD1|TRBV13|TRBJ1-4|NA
TGTGCCAGCAGCTCCGGGACAGGGTCGATTGAAAAACTGTTTTTT
CASSSGTGSIEKLFF
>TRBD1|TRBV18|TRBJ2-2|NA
TGTGCCAGCTCACCTTGGACAGGGGACACCGGGGAGCTGTTTTTT
CASSPWTGDTGELFF
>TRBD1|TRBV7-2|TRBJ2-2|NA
TGTGCCAGCAGCTCGGGACAGGGGGTGAACACCGGGGAGCTGTTTTTT
CASSSGQGVNTGELFF
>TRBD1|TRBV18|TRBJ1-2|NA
TGTGCCAGCTCACCACCTGACAGGGGGGCTGGCTACACCTTC
CASSPPDRGAGYTF
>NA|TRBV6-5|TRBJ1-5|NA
TGTGCCAGCAGCTACGGGGGGAGTAGCAATCAGCCCCAGCATTTT
CASSYGGSSNQPQHF
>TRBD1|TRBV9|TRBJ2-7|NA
TGTGCCAGCAGCCCACCCCCGGGACAGGGATACTACGAGCAGTACTTC
CASSPPPGQGYYEQYF
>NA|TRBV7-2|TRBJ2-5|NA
TGTGCCAGCAGCTTAGCGCCCCGGGGTATGGGAGAGACCCAGTACTTC
CASSLAPRGMGETQYF
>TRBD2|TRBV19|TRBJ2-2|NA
TGTGCCAGTACTGACCCGGGACTAAAGTTATCCGGGGAGCTGTTTTTT
CASTDPGLKLSGELFF
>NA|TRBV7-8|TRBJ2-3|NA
TGTGCCAGCAGCCACACGTTTAGGGGAACAGATACGCAGTATTTT
CASSHTFRGTDTQYF
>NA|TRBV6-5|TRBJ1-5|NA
TGTGCCAGCGGTCGGCAGCCCCAGCATTTT
CASGRQPQHF
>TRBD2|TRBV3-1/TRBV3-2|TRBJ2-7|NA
TGTGCCAGCAGCCAAGTAGCGGGGGTCTCCGAGCAGTACTTC
CASSQVAGVSEQYF
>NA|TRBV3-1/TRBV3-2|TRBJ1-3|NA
TGTGCCAGCAGCCGCGTAATTTTGAACGCCATATATTTT
CASSRVILNAIYF
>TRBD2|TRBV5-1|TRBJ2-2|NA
TGCGCCAGCAGCTTGGGTAGCGGGGCCACCGGGGAGCTGTTTTTT
CASSLGSGATGELFF
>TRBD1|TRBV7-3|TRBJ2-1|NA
TGTGCCAGTGCGCCACAGGGGGCCGATGAGCAGTTCTTC
CASAPQGADEQFF
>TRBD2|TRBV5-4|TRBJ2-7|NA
TGTGCCAGCAGCTCCGGACTAGCGGGGGGTGTCTACGAGCAGTACTTC
CASSSGLAGGVYEQYF
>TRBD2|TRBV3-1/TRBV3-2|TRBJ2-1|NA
TGTGCCAGCAGCCTGAACGGGCCGGGGGGTGAGCAGTTCTTC
CASSLNGPGGEQFF
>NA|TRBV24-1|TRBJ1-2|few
TGTGCCCCGGACTGGAAGCAAAACTATGGCTACACCTTC
CAPDWKQNYGYTF
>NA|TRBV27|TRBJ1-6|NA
TGTGCCAGCAGCTCAGGGCTCTGGATTGGTCCCCTCCACTTT
CASSSGLWIGPLHF
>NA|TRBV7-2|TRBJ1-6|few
TGTGCCAGCAGCTTAGAGAGGCCACCCCTCCACTTT
CASSLERPPLHF
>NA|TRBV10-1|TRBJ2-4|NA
TGCGCCAGCAGTGAGTCGAGGAGTGCCAAAAACATTCAGTACTTC
CASSESRSAKNIQYF
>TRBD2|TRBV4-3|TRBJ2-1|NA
TGCGCCAGCAGCCAAGTACGTAGCGGGGGGGCAGATGAGCAGTTCTTC
CASSQVRSGGADEQFF
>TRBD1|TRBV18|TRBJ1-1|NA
TGTGCCAGCTCGCCTAGGACAGGGTTCATGAACACTGAAGCTTTCTTT
CASSPRTGFMNTEAFF
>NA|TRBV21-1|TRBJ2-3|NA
TGTGCCAGCAGCAAAGAGGAGGTGGGGGGAGATACGCAGTATTTT
CASSKEEVGGDTQYF
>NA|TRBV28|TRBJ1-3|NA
TGTGCCAGCAGTCCCCCAGATGTCTCTGGAAACACCATATATTTT
CASSPPDVSGNTIYF